The 11 T cell receptor beta chains reported below all come from one sample, sequenced in a study of blood T cell repertoires in COVID-19 (dated by TCRdb to about 2020). The library was produced with the immunoSEQ multiplex PCR assay. TCRdb carries this immuneACCESS record with in-frame sequences only. Its versions omit some clonotypes, under half of them owing to an unresolved V gene in the studies checked, with the rest unexplained. A total of approximately 350,000 clones appear in this sample, about 90% of them only once. The ten largest clones capture around 1.2% of the sample. Input material: peripheral blood. The receptors were gathered from a man aged 40-55 years with acute or convalescent COVID-19.

The CDR3 region has the DNA TGTGCCAGCAGCTCCTATGCGGCAGGGGACCATCAGCCCCAGCATTTT. As protein: CASSSYAAGDHQPQHF. The chain combines TRBV28 with TRBJ1-5; D is perhaps TRBD1 (6 bases). There are 16 residues in the CDR3. From germline, CDR1 is MDHEN and CDR2 SYDVKM. Trimming cost V 6 bases and J 5 bases, with 20 bases left between them.

The chain carries TRBV6-4 and TRBJ2-3; TRBD1 matches at 7 bases. CDR3 length: 15 residues. V was pared by 0 bases and J by 4 bases, with 4 bases of the junction left unmatched. Germline V gene sequence: CDR1 MRHNA, CDR2 SNTAGT. DNA for the CDR3: TGTGCCAGCAGTGACTCCACAGGGGCAGCAGATACGCAGTATTTT. Its translation: CASSDSTGAADTQYF.

This CDR3 reads CASSSPTGQGFDGYTF. The CDR3 region has the DNA TGTGCCAGCAGTTCCCCGACGGGACAGGGTTTCGATGGCTACACCTTC. The chain combines TRBV6-5 with TRBJ1-2; 9 positions match TRBD1. Per germline, CDR1 MNHEY and CDR2 SVGAGI. The ends lost 4 bases at V and 6 bases at J; junction bases unmatched: 12. This CDR3 region has 16 residues.

The chain carries TRBV6-5 and TRBJ2-1; D unresolved. V was shortened by 0 bases and J by 0 bases, with 9 bases between the two germline ends. The CDR3 spans 16 residues. The germline V gene encodes CDR1 MNHEY and CDR2 SVGAGI. The CDR3 nucleotides are TGTGCCAGCAGTTACTCGAAACCGGTCTCCTACAATGAGCAGTTCTTC. Protein sequence: CASSYSKPVSYNEQFF.

This sequence joins TRBV28 and TRBJ2-3; 9 nucleotides match TRBD2. CDR3 length: 17 residues. The V segment lost 4 bases and the J segment 6 bases; nucleotides outside the gene matches: 14. Germline-derived CDR1 and CDR2 are MDHEN and SYDVKM. The CDR3 protein is CASSSPVGSGSSDTQYF. The CDR3 DNA is TGTGCCAGCAGTTCACCCGTGGGTAGCGGGAGTAGCGATACGCAGTATTTT.

The chain joins TRBV19 to TRBJ1-3, with D tentatively TRBD1 (5 bases). V lost 3 bases, J lost 4 bases, and 13 bases lay in between. CDR3 length equals 15 residues. CDR1 and CDR2 (germline): LNHDA, SQIVND (reference sequence). This CDR3 reads CASSMAGVGGNTIYF. CDR3 bases: TGTGCCAGTAGTATGGCGGGGGTGGGCGGAAACACCATATATTTT.

This clone was observed once. The chain links TRBV4-1 to TRBJ1-1; 11 nucleotides agree with TRBD1. CDR1 is MGHRA, CDR2 YSYEKL, per germline. The CDR3 contains 16 residues. V was pared by 6 bases and J by 6 bases, with 12 bases of the junction left unmatched. CDR3 DNA: TGCGCCAGCAGTCTTACTGGACAGGGGGCTAACGCTGAAGCTTTCTTT. This codes for CASSLTGQGANAEAFF.

The V gene is TRBV4-3, the J gene TRBJ1-2; D possibly corresponds to TRBD1 (6 bases). Germline CDR1 reads LGHNA; CDR2 reads YSLEER. The ends were cut back, 0 bases at V and 6 bases at J, with 14 bases in the middle. CDR3 size: 15 residues. As DNA, the CDR3 is TGCGCCAGCAGCCAAGATCGGGGGGCTCATCATGGCTACACCTTC. It encodes CASSQDRGAHHGYTF.

The rearrangement uses TRBV25-1 and TRBJ2-7; D gene unclear. Germline CDR1 MGHDK, CDR2 SYGVNS. The CDR3 has 11 amino acids. V lost 6 bases and J 0 bases, leaving 3 bases between the germline ends. The CDR3, as DNA: TGTGCCAGCAGCCTCTCCTACGAGCAGTACTTC. Translation: CASSLSYEQYF.

The chain has TRBV7-2 and TRBJ2-3; weak D call: TRBD1 (6 bases). CDR3 length: 14 residues. Germline V gene lookup returns CDR1 SGHTA and CDR2 FQGNSA. V was pared by 7 bases and J by 5 bases, with 16 bases between. The CDR3 nucleotides are TGTGCCAGCACCCTCGGGACACAGGAAGATACGCAGTATTTT. The encoded protein is CASTLGTQEDTQYF.

The chain uses TRBV3-1 (or the pseudogene TRBV3-2) and TRBJ2-2; D gene ambiguous. Trimming took off 1 base at V and 6 bases at J, with 15 bases between the two ends. The CDR3 covers 16 residues. Germline V lookup: CDR1 LGHDT, CDR2 YNNKEL (reference sequence). As DNA, the CDR3 is TGTGCCAGCAGCCAAGTGGTGTCGACCGAGGCCGGGGAGCTGTTTTTT. Its translation: CASSQVVSTEAGELFF.